This TCR beta chain comes out of a study of T cells in Graves' hyperthyroidism and ophthalmopathy (dated 2019 in TCRdb). Background for the entire study: Peripheral blood samples were taken at the time of initial diagnosis, prior to any treatment. To identify TCR V-J signatures that set the groups apart, the researchers used a discovery cohort of roughly 100 patients, made up of 40 to 45 with Graves' ophthalmopathy and 55 to 65 with stable Graves' hyperthyroidism. Prospective prediction of ophthalmopathy was tested in an independent validation cohort consisting of some 18 hyperthyroidism patients and 15 or so patients who later progressed to ophthalmopathy. For training and testing, the 100 or so patients in the discovery cohort were randomly divided in a 7:3 ratio. The study also compared thyroid tissue and blood T-cell repertoires from 6 or 7 Graves' hyperthyroidism patients. After blood sampling, hyperthyroidism patients were treated with methimazole at a starting dose of 30 mg daily, and ophthalmopathy patients were treated with high-dose intravenous methylprednisolone. The paper reports TCR Vbeta CDR3 sequencing of over 120 peripheral blood samples: 40 or so ophthalmopathy, under 80 hyperthyroidism and around 17 progressor patients.

This clonotype occurred many times. Which antigen it targets is not known. Per-base quality was not reported, and no clone a single base away is much larger than it. The CDR3 sequence holds 12 residues, the cysteine and phenylalanine included. Just the 36-base CDR3 DNA is kept, in frame starting at base 1. CDR1 and CDR2, looked up from the germline V gene, are ENHRY and SYGVKD. Amplification of TCR beta CDR3 regions was carried out from RNA transcripts. For the first round of RT-PCR on the TCR CDR3, the HTBI primer set was used together with the Qiagen OneStep RT-PCR kit. Libraries were constructed in a second round of multiplex PCR, after which size selection and purification were carried out. The libraries were sequenced on an Illumina HiSeq2000 using paired-end 100 bp reads. The source study handled its data this way. SOAPnuke was used to process the raw data, with reads discarded if the reads contained adapters or uncalled bases, had a mean Phred below 15, or lacked an exact constant-primer or identifier match. High-quality paired reads were merged with COPE v1.2.5, and unique nucleotide sequences were defined as clonotypes. MiTCR v1.1 was used to align the clonotypes against IMGT TRBV, TRBD and TRBJ reference segments. The analysis included only V-J combinations with a frequency above 0.0001, which together covered 99% to 99.2% of the repertoires. The TCS score was defined as F50 (clonal expansion) divided by E x V (chaos), with BLOSUM62-based TCRdist calculated between CDR3 peptides within each V-J. Welch's t-statistics and random forest reduced roughly 530 V-J features to 13, which were used in a naive Bayes classifier (R e1071). The raw public reads went through TCRdb reprocessing: fastp at Q25, MiXCR clone calling, in-frame beta chains kept. Each entry merges the rows of one CDR3 protein and shows their most common DNA and genes. The authors' filters were not applied to this entry. The sample table holds around 450,000 distinct CDR3 sequences, of which approximately 15% were seen once. Clones ranked in the top ten supply roughly 13% of the sample.

Points the paper makes about the study in general: No statistical method was used to set the sample size in advance, and investigators knew the group allocation. During validation, the model predicted progression to ophthalmopathy a median of about 6.5 months ahead of onset, with more than 60% sensitivity and around 73% specificity. A model built on a 13 V-J signature distinguished ophthalmopathy from stable hyperthyroidism, reaching roughly 88% sensitivity and about 81% specificity in cross-validation and 80%/75% in testing. Most expanded thyroid clonotypes (frequency above 0.001) were also detected in blood, suggesting blood repertoires may reflect thyroid immune responses.

A patient counted as having stable Graves' hyperthyroidism if no progression to ophthalmopathy occurred over 18 months of follow-up. Hyperthyroidism patients were aged 18 to 65 years and newly diagnosed, with disease duration of less than 2 months. Patients with uncontrolled infections, other autoimmune diseases, pregnancy or lactation were excluded. Diagnoses were based on clinical symptoms, serum thyroxine and TRAb, thyroid ultrasound and orbital computed tomography. PBMCs were isolated from 7.5 to 10 ml of fresh peripheral blood by Ficoll-Paque density gradient centrifugation. Total RNA was extracted using Trizol reagent, and RNA quality was assessed on an Agilent 2100 Bioanalyzer.

The receptor was isolated from a woman younger than 30 with Graves' hyperthyroidism. The rearrangement combines TRBV10-3 with TRBJ2-7, with 9 central nucleotides matching TRBD1. The sequenced sample consisted of blood. The CDR3 in this case is CASAGQGYEQYF. The DNA sequence is as follows: TGTGCGAGTGCGGGACAGGGTTACGAGCAGTACTTC.